This entry features one TCR beta chain sequence. Its antigen is unknown. No base-level quality is on record; no much larger clone is a single base apart. Collaborating institutions collected whole blood in K2EDTA tubes following their own protocols. Collaborator samples were shipped for TCRbeta analysis as frozen whole blood, isolated PBMCs, or DNA extracted from either sample type. This entry comes from a study of blood T cell repertoires in COVID-19 (dated by TCRdb to the early 2020s). Regarding the study in general: The collaborator samples originated in the United States, Italy and Spain and spanned the acute and convalescent phases of COVID-19. The prospective study material was composed of cDNA or gDNA derived from T cells, B-cell-depleted T cells, or PBMCs. The dataset comprised deeply sampled blood TCRbeta repertoires from subjects exposed to, actively infected with, or recovered from COVID-19. The repertoires were released in a freely available public database meant as a resource for research on the immune response to SARS-CoV-2. Samples were obtained from the ongoing ImmuneRACE study (first 160 participants) and from some 1,200 subjects provided by 6 global collaborators. Nearly every sample came with metadata listing a de-identified subject ID, COVID-19 status, age in years and sex. Where HLA class I and class II types were available, the types were taken from metadata supplied by the sample provider, not from assay-based typing.

TCRbeta CDR3 regions were amplified from genomic DNA using the immunoSEQ Assay, a bias-controlled multiplex PCR. The authors' analysis ran thus. The number of nucleated cells in each sample was estimated from the amplification of reference gene primers within the assay. Sequence reads were collapsed and filtered to measure the absolute abundance of every unique TCRbeta CDR3 rearrangement. For each sample, productive Simpson clonality was calculated by taking the square root of Simpson's diversity index across productive rearrangements. TCRdb took over this immuneACCESS table, retaining in-frame rearrangements with V and J assigned. Such tables are incomplete; in checked studies, under half of the missing clones stem from an unresolved V gene, and the remainder is unexplained. From that table come the V and J calls and clone size; the DNA was used to work out D and trimming. The sample data list roughly 78,000 clones, and around nine tenths of these were observed just once. Roughly 1.9% of the sample is held by the ten biggest clonotypes.

Points the paper makes about the study in general: How much clinical and demographic metadata was included differed by source and by participant, and the metadata was provided uncurated.

For CDR1 and CDR2, the germline V gene lists SGDLS and YYNGEE. The CDR3 runs 17 residues from the cysteine to the phenylalanine. Of the read, only the CDR3 DNA is kept; its 51 bases are in frame from base 1. V loses 3 bases, J loses 3 bases, and the germline ends lie 21 bases apart. The chain is assembled from TRBV9 and TRBJ1-1; possibly the D gene is TRBD1, per 6 matching bases. Input material: peripheral blood. This clonotype was obtained from a woman aged 55-70 years with acute or convalescent COVID-19. The CDR3 corresponds to CASSAGITGRWDTEAFF. In nucleotides, the sequence is TGTGCCAGCAGCGCAGGAATTACAGGGCGATGGGACACTGAAGCTTTCTTT. Outside the CDR3, residues come from the reference TRBV9 and TRBJ1-1 proteins, so the full variable domain is: DSGVTQTPKHLITATGQRVTLRCSPRSGDLSVYWYQQSLDQGLQFLIQYYNGEERAKGNILERFSAQQFPDLHSELNLSSLELGDSALYFCASSAGITGRWDTEAFFGQGTRLTVV.